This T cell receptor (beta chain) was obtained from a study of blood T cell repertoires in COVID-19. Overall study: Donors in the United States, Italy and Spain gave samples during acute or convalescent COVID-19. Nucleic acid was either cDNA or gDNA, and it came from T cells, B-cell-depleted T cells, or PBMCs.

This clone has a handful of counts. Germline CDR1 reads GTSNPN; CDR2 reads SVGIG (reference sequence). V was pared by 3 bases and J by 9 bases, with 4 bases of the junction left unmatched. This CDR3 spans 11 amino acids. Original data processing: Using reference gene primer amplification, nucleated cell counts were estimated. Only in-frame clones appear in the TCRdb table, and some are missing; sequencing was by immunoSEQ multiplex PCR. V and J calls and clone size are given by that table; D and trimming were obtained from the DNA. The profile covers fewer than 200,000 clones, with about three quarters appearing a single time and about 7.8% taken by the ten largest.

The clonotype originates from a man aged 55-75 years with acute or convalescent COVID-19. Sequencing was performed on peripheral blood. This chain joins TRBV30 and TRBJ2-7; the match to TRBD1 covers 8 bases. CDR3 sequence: CAWSGQGRQYF. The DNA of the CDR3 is TGTGCCTGGAGCGGACAGGGTCGGCAGTACTTC.